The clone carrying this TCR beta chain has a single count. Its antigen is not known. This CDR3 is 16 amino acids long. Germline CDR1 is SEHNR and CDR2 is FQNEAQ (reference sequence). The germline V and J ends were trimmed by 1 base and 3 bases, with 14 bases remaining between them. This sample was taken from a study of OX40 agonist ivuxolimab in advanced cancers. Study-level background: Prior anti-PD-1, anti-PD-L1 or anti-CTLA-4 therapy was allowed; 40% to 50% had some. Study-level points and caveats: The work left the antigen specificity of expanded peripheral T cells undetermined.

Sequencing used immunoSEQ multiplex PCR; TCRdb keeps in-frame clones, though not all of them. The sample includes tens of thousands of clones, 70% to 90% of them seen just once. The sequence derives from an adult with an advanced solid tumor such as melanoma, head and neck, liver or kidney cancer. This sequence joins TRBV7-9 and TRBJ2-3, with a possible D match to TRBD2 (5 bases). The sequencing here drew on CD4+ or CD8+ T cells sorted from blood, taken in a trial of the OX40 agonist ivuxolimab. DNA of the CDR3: TGTGCCAGCAGCTTAGTGGCTAGCCCAAGGACAGATACGCAGTATTTT. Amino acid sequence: CASSLVASPRTDTQYF. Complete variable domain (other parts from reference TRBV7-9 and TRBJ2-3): DTGVSQNPRHKITKRGQNVTFRCDPISEHNRLYWYRQTLGQGPEFLTYFQNEAQLEKSRLLSDRFSAERPKGSFSTLEIQRTEQGDSAMYLCASSLVASPRTDTQYFGPGTRLTVL.